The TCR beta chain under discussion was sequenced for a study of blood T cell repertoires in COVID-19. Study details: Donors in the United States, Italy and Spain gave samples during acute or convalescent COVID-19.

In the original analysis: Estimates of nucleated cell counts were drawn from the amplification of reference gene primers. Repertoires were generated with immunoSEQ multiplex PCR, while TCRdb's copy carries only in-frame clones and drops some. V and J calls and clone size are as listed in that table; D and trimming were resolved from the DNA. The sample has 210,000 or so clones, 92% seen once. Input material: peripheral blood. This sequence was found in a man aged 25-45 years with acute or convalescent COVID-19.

The CDR3 here is CASSQDAAVSSYNEQFF. In nucleotides, the CDR3 is TGCGCCAGCAGCCAAGATGCCGCGGTAAGCTCCTACAATGAGCAGTTCTTC. The V gene is TRBV4-1, the J gene TRBJ2-1; no reliable D call. Germline CDR1 and CDR2: MGHRA and YSYEKL. CDR3 size: 17 residues. V was shortened by 0 bases and J by 0 bases, with 12 bases between the two germline ends.